This T cell receptor (beta chain) emerged from a study of CD8 T cells in Susac syndrome. About the study: Intravenous immunoglobulin alone or corticosteroids were being given to patients with Susac syndrome at blood draw, unless they were therapy-naive.

The sequenced target, TCR beta, came from blood CD8+ and CD4+ T cells. The CDR3 contains 14 residues. J gave up 3 bases and V 1 base, and 3 bases lay outside the gene matches. Germline V gene lookup returns CDR1 LGHNA and CDR2 YSLEER. In the case of this clonotype: Its antigen is undetermined.

After extraction with the RNeasy kit, about 0.45 to 1 ug of the RNA was reverse transcribed using random hexamers. By means of immunoSEQ multiplex PCR, TCR beta CDR3 spanning 54 Vbeta and 13 Jbeta underwent amplification. Using its own MiXCR run on the immunoSEQ multiplex PCR reads, TCRdb lists one record per CDR3 protein. In the table there are more than 65,000 distinct CDR3 sequences, over 90% of which are singletons. Study-level points and caveats: In total CD8+ repertoires, sixteen Susac-specific public clones were detected, and CD8+ TEMRA repertoires contained roughly 5.

The gene calls are TRBV4-3 and TRBJ2-7; 7 bases fit TRBD1. The receptor comes from a human donor with Susac syndrome. The sample consisted of CD8+ T cells from PBMCs. The CDR3 here is CASSQGQGDYEQYF. DNA for the CDR3: TGCGCCAGCAGCCAAGGGCAGGGGGACTACGAGCAGTACTTC.